The rows below give T cell receptor beta chains drawn from one sample of a study of blood T cells in healthy people across ages. TCRdb called the 5' RACE reads again in MiXCR, with one record for every CDR3 protein. This table holds hundreds of thousands of distinct CDR3 sequences, approximately 52% found once. Sequencing was done on a sample of blood. The receptors come from a woman over 75 in good health. Both conserved end residues are part of each CDR3. D genes are given only for firm matches. Clone size is stated in some rows and not others, as once, few, many or a class when expanded.

V	J	D	size	DNA	CDR3
TRBV7-9	TRBJ1-1	TRBD1	.	TGTGCCAGCAGCTTGGGGGACAGGGCCCTCGTAAACACTGAAGCTTTCTTT	CASSLGDRALVNTEAFF
TRBV2	TRBJ1-5	.	.	TGTGCCAGCAGTGCTAACACTGCGGGTCAGCCCCAGCATTTT	CASSANTAGQPQHF
TRBV5-6	TRBJ2-4	.	many	TGTGCCAGCAGCTTGGATCAGAGCAAAAACATTCAGTACTTC	CASSLDQSKNIQYF
TRBV30	TRBJ2-7	.	.	TGTGCCTGGAGTGGCCTCAATGCCGACTACGAGCAGTACTTC	CAWSGLNADYEQYF
TRBV5-1	TRBJ2-1	.	.	TGCGCCAGCAGTTTGGACGGAACCTACAATGAGCGGTTCTTC	CASSLDGTYNERFF
TRBV27	TRBJ1-2	.	.	TGTGCCAGCAGCCTAGTCAGGGGCGGTTATGGCTACACCTTC	CASSLVRGGYGYTF
TRBV29-1	TRBJ2-1	.	many	TGCAGCGTTGGGCAGAGCTCCTACAATGAGCAGTTCTTC	CSVGQSSYNEQFF
TRBV6-6	TRBJ1-1	.	many	TGTGCCAGCAGCCTGGACACCTACACTGAAGCTTTCTTT	CASSLDTYTEAFF
TRBV27	TRBJ2-5	TRBD1	once	TGTGCCAGCAGCGTTAGGACAGGGGCTAGCCAAGAGACCCAGTACTTC	CASSVRTGASQETQYF
TRBV6-1	TRBJ2-3	.	many	TGTGCCAGCAGTGAAGCGGGGGAACGGAGCAGAGATACGCAGTATTTT	CASSEAGERSRDTQYF
TRBV2	TRBJ2-4	.	few	TGTGCCAGCAGTCCCCGTTCCCCTGGAGGCCCCAAAAACATTCAGTACTTC	CASSPRSPGGPKNIQYF
TRBV29-1	TRBJ2-3	.	.	TGCAGCGTTGACGGGGCGGTCGTGGGTGCTAGCACAGATACGCAGTATTTT	CSVDGAVVGASTDTQYF
TRBV6-5	TRBJ1-1	.	.	TGTGCCAGCAGTTACGGTCAGGGGAACGCTGAAGCTTTCTTT	CASSYGQGNAEAFF
TRBV11-3	TRBJ2-3	TRBD1	few	TGTGCCAGCAGCTCCGGGACAGGGACAGATACGCAGTATTTT	CASSSGTGTDTQYF
TRBV3-1	TRBJ2-5	.	.	TGTGCCAGCAGCCAGGGCGTGAGTAGCGGTCAAGAGACCCAGTACTTC	CASSQGVSSGQETQYF
TRBV15	TRBJ2-5	.	.	TGTGCCACCAGCCTAACTCCAGGGGACCCTCAGACCCAGTACTTC	CATSLTPGDPQTQYF
TRBV9	TRBJ2-2	TRBD2	.	TGTGCCAGCAGCGTAGCGCCCGGGGAGGGCCAGAGGAACACCGGGGAGCTGTTTTTT	CASSVAPGEGQRNTGELFF